The present T cell receptor (beta chain) was sequenced within a study of T cells in Graves' hyperthyroidism and ophthalmopathy. Amplification of TCR beta CDR3 regions used RNA as the template. First-round RT-PCR with HTBI primers amplified the TCR CDR3 region. TCRdb re-analysed the multiplex PCR reads in MiXCR, keeping a single row per CDR3 protein. This sample has 360,000 or so distinct CDR3 sequences; about a sixth occur once, and the top ten carry less than 20%. The CDR3 covers 11 residues. CDR1 SGHRS and CDR2 YFSETQ come from the germline V gene. Trimming removed 4 bases from V and 7 bases from J, with 8 bases in between. This clonotype was detected ten times or more.

The chain couples TRBV5-1 to TRBJ1-1, with TRBD1 as a possible D gene (5 bases). Sequencing was done on a sample of blood. The receptor comes from a woman aged 40 to 50 with Graves' ophthalmopathy. Here the CDR3 DNA reads TGCGCCAGCAGCGGGGGGTTTGAAGCTTTCTTT. It encodes CASSGGFEAFF.